This T cell receptor beta chain comes out of a study of shared clonotypes between healthy human individuals. Study context: The cohort comprised a couple of women and a few men. Their ages spanned 18 to 49 years.

Roughly 27,000 T cell genomes, or roughly 200 ng DNA, went into the sorted-subset replicate PCRs. The protocol was immunoSEQ multiplex PCR, while the TCRdb copy is restricted to in-frame clones and leaves out a portion. The sample yields some 1,400,000 clones, roughly 96% seen once. CDR1 SNHLY and CDR2 FYNNEI come from the germline V gene. The CDR3 has 17 residues. Sequenced sample: naive CD4+ T cells sorted from blood. Subset defined: CD45RA+ positively selected. This chain joins TRBV2 and TRBJ1-5; possible D gene TRBD1, 6 bases. The receptor's source is a man aged 25-45 years in good health. CDR3 amino acids: CASDGARGARSNQPQHF. DNA for the CDR3: TGTGCGAGCGATGGGGCGAGGGGGGCGAGGAGCAATCAGCCCCAGCATTTT.